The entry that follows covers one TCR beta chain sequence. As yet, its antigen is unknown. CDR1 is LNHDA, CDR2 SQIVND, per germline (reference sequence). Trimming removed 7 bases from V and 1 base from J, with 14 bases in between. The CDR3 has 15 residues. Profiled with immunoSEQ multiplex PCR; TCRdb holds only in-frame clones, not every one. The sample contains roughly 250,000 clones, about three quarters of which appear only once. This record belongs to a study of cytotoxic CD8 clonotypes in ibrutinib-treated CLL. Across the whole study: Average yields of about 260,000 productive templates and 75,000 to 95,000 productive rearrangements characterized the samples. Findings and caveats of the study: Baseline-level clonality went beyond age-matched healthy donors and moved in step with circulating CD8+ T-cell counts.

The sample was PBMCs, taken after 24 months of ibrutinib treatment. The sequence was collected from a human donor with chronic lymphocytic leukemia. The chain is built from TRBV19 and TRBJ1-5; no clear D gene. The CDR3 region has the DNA TGTGCCAGTACTGTCCAGCCCGGAAGCAATCAGCCCCAGCATTTT. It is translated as CASTVQPGSNQPQHF. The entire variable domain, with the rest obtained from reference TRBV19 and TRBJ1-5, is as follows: DGGITQSPKYLFRKEGQNVTLSCEQNLNHDAMYWYRQDPGQGLRLIYYSQIVNDFQKGDIAEGYSVSREKKESFPLTVTSAQKNPTAFYLCASTVQPGSNQPQHFGDGTRLSIL.